Shown below are 17 T cell receptor beta chains from a single sample sequenced in a study of T cell changes during pregnancy in multiple sclerosis. Libraries were prepared by immunoSEQ multiplex PCR; TCRdb keeps only in-frame clonotypes and omits some of them. This sample yields about 51,000 clones, of which roughly 94% are seen a single time; approximately 0.59% belongs to the top ten. The sequencing used CD4+ T cells from peripheral blood mononuclear cells, collected in the second trimester of pregnancy. The source of these receptors is a female donor with multiple sclerosis, enrolled in a pregnancy study.

The chain has TRBV2 and TRBJ1-5, with a possible D match to TRBD1 (6 bases). The CDR3 loop spans 17 amino acids. The V gene lost 6 bases and the J gene lost 3 bases, with 21 bases spanning the gap. The V gene's germline CDR1 is SNHLY and CDR2 FYNNEI. The CDR3 loop reads CASSRDIQSQFNQPQHF. The CDR3 coding sequence is TGTGCCAGCAGCCGGGACATCCAGAGCCAGTTCAATCAGCCCCAGCATTTT.

The chain has TRBV6-5 and TRBJ2-7; D not resolved. Trimming took 2 bases from V and 3 from J, leaving 8 bases between them. Germline CDR1 MNHEY, CDR2 SVGAGI. This CDR3 comprises 13 residues. The CDR3: CASSYRSYYEQYF. In nucleotides, the CDR3 is TGTGCCAGCAGTTACAGGAGCTACTACGAGCAGTACTTC.

The chain combines TRBV11-2 with TRBJ2-1; possible D gene TRBD2, 6 bases. V lost 5 bases, J lost 2 bases, and 13 bases lay in between. Germline-derived CDR1 and CDR2 are SGHAT and FQNNGV. The CDR3 extends over 15 amino acids. Here the CDR3 reads CASSPGTGPYNEQFF. CDR3 sequence (DNA): TGTGCCAGCAGCCCAGGGACTGGACCCTACAATGAGCAGTTCTTC.

As regards this clone: A junction end diverges from the germline sequence, so it may reflect a read error. This rearrangement joins TRBV30 to TRBJ1-2; maybe TRBD1 (5 bases). Germline V gene lookup returns CDR1 GTSNPN and CDR2 SVGIG (reference sequence). CDR3 size: 11 residues. This CDR3 is CASSWDYGYTF. For the CDR3, the DNA is TGTGCCTCCTCCTGGGACTACGGCTACACCTTC.

The genes are TRBV6-1 and TRBJ2-5; 9 bases fit TRBD1. CDR3 length: 14 residues. The ends lost 8 bases at V and 5 bases at J; junction bases unmatched: 9. Germline V lookup: CDR1 MNHNS, CDR2 SASEGT. CDR3 coding DNA: TGTGCCAGCGGAGCTACAGGGGGCCAGGAGACCCAGTACTTC. Its translation is CASGATGGQETQYF.

This chain links TRBV5-6 with TRBJ1-3; D unresolved. Germline lookup yields CDR1 SGHDT and CDR2 YYEEEE. The CDR3 is 15 residues long. The V end lost 5 bases, the J end lost 4 bases, and 16 bases lay between the germline ends. The CDR3 DNA reads TGTGCCAGCAGGCAAATCGGGGAAACGGGAAACACCATATATTTT. Its translation is CASRQIGETGNTIYF.

The chain couples TRBV12-5 to TRBJ2-7; 7 bases align to TRBD1. The CDR3 spans 13 residues. Germline loops: CDR1 LGHNT, CDR2 FRNRAP. This CDR3 is CATRRDSSYEQYF. The CDR3 DNA is TGTGCCACCCGCCGGGACAGCTCCTACGAGCAGTACTTC.

The chain joins TRBV18 to TRBJ1-4; 7 nucleotides agree with TRBD1. Trimming removed 3 bases from V and 5 bases from J; junction bases left unmatched: 6. The CDR3 contains 15 residues. Germline V gives CDR1 KGHSH, CDR2 LQKENI. CDR3: CASSPSTGLNEKLFF. CDR3 bases: TGTGCCAGCTCACCTTCGACAGGGTTAAATGAAAAACTGTTTTTT.

This clone showed up just once. V and J are TRBV5-4 and TRBJ1-2, with TRBD1 identical over 8 bases. This CDR3 has 15 residues. In germline, CDR1 is SGHNT, CDR2 YYREEE (reference sequence). Trimming at V came to 5 bases and at J to 6 bases, leaving 12 bases not matched to a gene. As DNA, the CDR3 is TGTGCCAGCAGTACGGGACAGGATGTTTTTAATGGCTACACCTTC. Translation: CASSTGQDVFNGYTF.

The chain couples TRBV7-3 to TRBJ2-1; 7 bases are a match to TRBD2. Trimming at V came to 1 base and at J to 6 bases, leaving 18 bases not matched to a gene. CDR1 and CDR2 from the germline V gene are SGHTA and FQGTGA. This CDR3 is 19 amino acids long. CDR3 sequence reads: CASSLMWRGNDHGGNEQFF. The CDR3 coding sequence is TGTGCCAGCAGCTTAATGTGGCGGGGGAATGATCATGGCGGCAATGAGCAGTTCTTC.

This clone was seen more than once but under ten times. The chain carries TRBV5-6 and TRBJ2-7; D gene uncertain. This CDR3 is 15 amino acids long. Germline V gene data show CDR1 as SGHDT and CDR2 as YYEEEE. Trimming removed 2 bases from V and 0 bases from J, with 12 bases in between. CDR3 protein: CASSLIARNSYEQYF. CDR3 nucleotides: TGTGCCAGCAGCTTAATAGCACGGAACTCCTACGAGCAGTACTTC.

The chain employs TRBV23-1 and TRBJ1-1, with D possibly matching TRBD1 (6 bases). TRBV23-1 qualifies as an ORF whose function is uncertain. The CDR3 has 15 amino acids. V was shortened by 0 bases and J by 0 bases, with 8 bases between the two germline ends. CDR3 DNA: TGCGCCAGCAGTCAATCGCAGGGGATGAACACTGAAGCTTTCTTT. Amino acids: CASSQSQGMNTEAFF.

The chain links TRBV19 to TRBJ2-2; 7 bases are shared with TRBD2. The CDR3 extends over 15 amino acids. V trimming: 8 bases; J trimming: 0 bases; junction bases outside the gene matches: 6. CDR1 is LNHDA, CDR2 SQIVND, per germline (reference sequence). The CDR3 coding sequence is TGTGCCAGTGTACCGGGACTACCGAACACCGGGGAGCTGTTTTTT. Amino acids: CASVPGLPNTGELFF.

This chain links TRBV30 with TRBJ1-4, with D unresolved. CDR3 length: 14 amino acids. The V gene's germline CDR1 is GTSNPN and CDR2 SVGIG (reference sequence). The ends were cut back, 0 bases at V and 10 bases at J, with 15 bases in the middle. The CDR3 here is CAWSVSPQLGKLFF. For the CDR3, the DNA is TGTGCCTGGAGTGTATCCCCCCAACTCGGAAAACTGTTTTTT.

In this sample, this clone turned up once. V is TRBV5-1 and J is TRBJ1-6, with TRBD1 matching 9 bases. Per germline, CDR1 SGHRS and CDR2 YFSETQ. Germline trimming cut 1 base from V and 0 bases from J; bases unmatched to any gene: 8. This CDR3 comprises 19 residues. For the CDR3, the DNA is TGCGCCAGCAGCTTGAAGGACAGGGGCCATAGCTCCTATAATTCACCCCTCCACTTT. This translates into CASSLKDRGHSSYNSPLHF.

The rearrangement links TRBV6-6 to TRBJ2-7; D might be TRBD2 (5 bases). Germline V gene sequence: CDR1 MNHNY, CDR2 SVGAGI (reference sequence). This CDR3 comprises 14 residues. The V gene lost 2 bases and the J gene lost 0 bases, with 8 bases spanning the gap. This chain's CDR3 is CASSYRGTSYEQYF. The CDR3 region has the DNA TGTGCCAGCAGTTACCGGGGAACCTCCTACGAGCAGTACTTC.

The genes are TRBV7-9 and TRBJ1-1; D perhaps matches TRBD1 (6 bases). This CDR3 spans 13 amino acids. The germline V and J ends were trimmed by 5 bases and 1 base, with 8 bases remaining between them. The germline CDR1 and CDR2 sequences are SEHNR and FQNEAQ (reference sequence). CDR3 sequence reads: CASSGGANTEAFF. The CDR3 DNA is TGTGCCAGCAGCGGGGGCGCGAACACTGAAGCTTTCTTT. The whole variable domain, filled in from reference TRBV7-9 and TRBJ1-1, reads DTGVSQNPRHKITKRGQNVTFRCDPISEHNRLYWYRQTLGQGPEFLTYFQNEAQLEKSRLLSDRFSAERPKGSFSTLEIQRTEQGDSAMYLCASSGGANTEAFFGQGTRLTVV.